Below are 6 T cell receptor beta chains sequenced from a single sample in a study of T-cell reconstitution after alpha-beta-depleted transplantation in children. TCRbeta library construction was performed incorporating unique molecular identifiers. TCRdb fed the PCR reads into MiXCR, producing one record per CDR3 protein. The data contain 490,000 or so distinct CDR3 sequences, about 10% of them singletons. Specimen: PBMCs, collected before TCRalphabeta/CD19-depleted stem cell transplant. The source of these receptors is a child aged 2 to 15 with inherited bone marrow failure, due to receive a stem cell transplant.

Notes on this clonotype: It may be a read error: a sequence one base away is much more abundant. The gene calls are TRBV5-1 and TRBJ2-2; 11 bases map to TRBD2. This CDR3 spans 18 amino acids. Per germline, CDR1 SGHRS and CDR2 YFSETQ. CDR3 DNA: TGCGCCAGCAGCTTGAGACCCACTAGCGGGAGTGACACCGGGGAGGTGTTTTTT. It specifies CASSLRPTSGSDTGEVFF.

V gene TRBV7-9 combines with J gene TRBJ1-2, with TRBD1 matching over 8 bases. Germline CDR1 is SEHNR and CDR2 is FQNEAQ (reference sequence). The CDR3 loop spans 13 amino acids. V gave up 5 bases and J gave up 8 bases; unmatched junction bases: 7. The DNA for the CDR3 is TGTGCCAGCAGCCTGACAGGGGAGAGGGGCTACACCTTC. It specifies CASSLTGERGYTF.

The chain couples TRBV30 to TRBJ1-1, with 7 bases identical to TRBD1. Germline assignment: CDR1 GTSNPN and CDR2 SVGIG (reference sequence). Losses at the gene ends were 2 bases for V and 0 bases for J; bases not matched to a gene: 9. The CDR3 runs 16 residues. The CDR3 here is CAWSTPGQVVNTEAFF. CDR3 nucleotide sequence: TGTGCCTGGAGTACCCCCGGACAGGTAGTGAACACTGAAGCTTTCTTT.

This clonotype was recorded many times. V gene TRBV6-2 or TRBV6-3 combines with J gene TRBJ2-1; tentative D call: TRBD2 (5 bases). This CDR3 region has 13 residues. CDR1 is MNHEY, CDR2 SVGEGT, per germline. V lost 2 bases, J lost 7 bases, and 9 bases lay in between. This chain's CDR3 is CASSYMGGNEQFF. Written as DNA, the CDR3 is TGTGCCAGCAGTTACATGGGCGGGAATGAGCAGTTCTTC.

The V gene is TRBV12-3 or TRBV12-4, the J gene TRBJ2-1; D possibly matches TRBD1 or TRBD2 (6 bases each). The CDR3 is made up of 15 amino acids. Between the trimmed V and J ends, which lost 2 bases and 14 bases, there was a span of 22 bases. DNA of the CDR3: TGTGCCAGCAGTTTATCGGAGGGCGTGGGACATTTGGAGTTCTTC. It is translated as CASSLSEGVGHLEFF.

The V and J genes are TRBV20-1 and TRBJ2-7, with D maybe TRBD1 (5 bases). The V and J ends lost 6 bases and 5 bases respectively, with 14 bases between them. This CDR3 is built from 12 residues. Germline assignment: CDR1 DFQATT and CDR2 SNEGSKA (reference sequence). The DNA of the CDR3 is TGCAGTGCAACCGACAGACGCCACGAGCAGTACTTC. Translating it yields CSATDRRHEQYF.